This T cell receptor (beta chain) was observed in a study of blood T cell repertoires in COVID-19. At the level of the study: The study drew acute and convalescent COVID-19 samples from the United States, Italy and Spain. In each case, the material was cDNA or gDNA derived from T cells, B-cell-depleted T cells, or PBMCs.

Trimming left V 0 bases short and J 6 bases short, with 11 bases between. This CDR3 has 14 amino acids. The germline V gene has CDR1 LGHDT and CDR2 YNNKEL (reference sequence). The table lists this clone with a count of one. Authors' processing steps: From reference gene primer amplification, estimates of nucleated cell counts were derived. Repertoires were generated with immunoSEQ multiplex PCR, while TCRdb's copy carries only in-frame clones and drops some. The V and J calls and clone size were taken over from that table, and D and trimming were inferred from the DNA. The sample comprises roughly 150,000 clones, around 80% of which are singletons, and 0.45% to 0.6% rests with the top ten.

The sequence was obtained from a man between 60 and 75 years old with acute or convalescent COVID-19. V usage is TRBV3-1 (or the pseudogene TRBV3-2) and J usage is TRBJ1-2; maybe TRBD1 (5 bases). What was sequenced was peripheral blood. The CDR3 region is CASSQDNRFHGYTF. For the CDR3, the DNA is TGTGCCAGCAGCCAAGATAACAGGTTCCATGGCTACACCTTC.